Below, 10 T cell receptor beta chains from the same sample are listed, as sequenced in a study of T cell repertoires in cytomegalovirus infection. One entry per CDR3 protein, called by TCRdb with MiXCR from the reads. Of approximately 700,000 distinct CDR3 sequences in the sample, 35% were seen once. The sample comprised PBMCs. The receptors were sampled from a human donor in good health (CMV status not recorded). Some clones in this sample may be carry-over from other donors' samples.

The chain couples TRBV5-1 to TRBJ1-1; no clear D gene. The CDR3 runs 14 residues. From germline, CDR1 is SGHRS and CDR2 YFSETQ. Deletions cut 5 bases from V and 0 bases from J, with 11 bases between. The chain's CDR3 is CASRLRNLNTEAFF. DNA for the CDR3: TGCGCCAGCAGGTTAAGAAATTTGAACACTGAAGCTTTCTTT.

The chain links TRBV9 to TRBJ1-1; TRBD1 might be the D (5 bases). Per the germline V gene, CDR1 is SGDLS and CDR2 is YYNGEE. V was shortened by 4 bases and J by 11 bases, with 15 bases between the two germline ends. The CDR3 is 12 residues long. The CDR3 DNA reads as TGTGCCAGCAGCCCGGCGGGGACGGGTGCTTTCTTT. Residues: CASSPAGTGAFF.

This clonotype has more than one count but fewer than ten. CDR3 in DNA: TGCGCCAGCAGCCAAGAAAGCGGGGGGGTTACAGATACGCAGTATTTT. It codes for CASSQESGGVTDTQYF. The chain has TRBV4-1 and TRBJ2-3, with 10 bases that match TRBD2. CDR3 length equals 16 residues. Germline CDR1 and CDR2: MGHRA and YSYEKL. V trimming: 0 bases; J trimming: 3 bases; junction bases outside the gene matches: 3.

This clonotype was counted between two and nine times. J is TRBJ1-2 and V is TRBV28; 7 positions match TRBD1. Germline V lookup: CDR1 MDHEN, CDR2 SYDVKM. Losses at the gene ends were 6 bases for V and 0 bases for J; bases not matched to a gene: 16. This CDR3 contains 18 residues. CDR3 nucleotide sequence: TGTGCCAGCAGCACCCTAATCCACCGGGACAGAGCTAACTATGGCTACACCTTC. It yields the protein CASSTLIHRDRANYGYTF.

Notes on this clonotype: Being one base from a much bigger clone, this may be a read error. The V call is TRBV7-2, the J call TRBJ1-1; no definite D call. Looked up from germline, CDR1 is SGHTA and CDR2 is FQGNSA. The length of the CDR3 is 14 residues. In DNA form, the CDR3 reads TGTCCCAGCAGCTTAGTCCGGGGTGGCACTGAAGCTTTCTTT. Amino acids: CPSSLVRGGTEAFF.

This clonotype was seen a handful of times. The chain combines TRBV19 with TRBJ2-1; 8 bases line up with TRBD2. Unmatched junction bases numbered 5, after V lost 6 bases and J lost 1 base. CDR3 length: 15 residues. Germline-derived CDR1 and CDR2 are LNHDA and SQIVND (reference sequence). The CDR3 sequence is CASSLSGTSYNEQFF. DNA for the CDR3: TGTGCCAGTAGCCTTAGCGGGACTTCCTACAATGAGCAGTTCTTC.

V gene TRBV7-6 combines with J gene TRBJ2-6; TRBD2 might be the D (5 bases). V shed 5 bases and J shed 0 bases, with 11 bases lying between them. The CDR3 has 16 residues. CDR1 SGHVS and CDR2 FNYEAQ come from the germline V gene. CDR3: CASSPSRGSGANVLTF. CDR3 nucleotide sequence: TGTGCCAGCAGCCCTTCCCGGGGCTCTGGGGCCAACGTCCTGACTTTC. Together with reference TRBV7-6 and TRBJ2-6, the CDR3 gives the full variable domain: GAGVSQSPRYKVTKRGQDVALRCDPISGHVSLYWYRQALGQGPEFLTYFNYEAQQDKSGLPNDRFSAERPEGSISTLTIQRTEQRDSAMYRCASSPSRGSGANVLTFGAGSRLTVL.

Only a few counts were recorded for this clonotype. V gene TRBV7-2 combines with J gene TRBJ1-6; 7 bases are shared with TRBD1. The trim removed 5 bases at V and 4 bases at J, leaving 11 bases unmatched. Germline CDR1 reads SGHTA; CDR2 reads FQGNSA. The CDR3 is 17 residues long. CDR3: CASSLHPRDSYNSPLHF. CDR3 in DNA: TGTGCCAGCAGCCTCCACCCAAGGGACAGTTATAATTCACCCCTCCACTTT.

This clonotype occurred many times. The chain recombines TRBV7-2 with TRBJ2-3; D is undetermined. This CDR3 contains 13 residues. V was clipped by 3 bases and J by 2 bases, with 6 bases between them. The germline V gene encodes CDR1 SGHTA and CDR2 FQGNSA. CDR3 DNA sequence: TGTGCCAGCAGCTTCGGGTTCACAGATACGCAGTATTTT. Translated: CASSFGFTDTQYF.

This clonotype was seen more than once but under ten times. The genes are TRBV6-6 and TRBJ2-4; 7 nucleotides match TRBD1. In germline, CDR1 is MNHNY, CDR2 SVGAGI (reference sequence). The CDR3 covers 14 residues. V was pared by 5 bases and J by 8 bases, with 9 bases of the junction left unmatched. Written as DNA, the CDR3 is TGTGCCAGCAGTAGTCGACAGGGTCAAGACATTCAGTACTTC. This gives the protein CASSSRQGQDIQYF.